These 9 T cell receptor beta chains share one sample of origin, sequenced in a study of blood T cells in healthy people across ages. With a J-beta primer mix and a sample-barcoded 5' primer, a second PCR ran roughly 6 to 11 cycles. TCRdb called the 5' RACE reads again in MiXCR, with one record for every CDR3 protein. The sample consists of 870,000 or so distinct CDR3 sequences, about 30% of them appearing once. Material: blood. Source of these receptors: a woman of 80 years or more in good health.

The V gene is TRBV3-1, the J gene TRBJ2-3; D ambiguous. V was trimmed by 2 bases and J by 6 bases, leaving 3 bases between them. The CDR3 covers 11 residues. Germline CDR1 is LGHDT and CDR2 is YNNKEL (reference sequence). DNA for the CDR3: TGTGCCAGCAGCCAAATGGATACGCAGTATTTT. Translating it yields CASSQMDTQYF.

This clonotype was seen only a few times. The CDR3 reads CASSFGVSNQPQHF. The CDR3 DNA reads as TGTGCCAGCAGCTTTGGGGTTAGCAATCAGCCCCAGCATTTT. The chain is built from TRBV7-2 and TRBJ1-5; D unclear. V lost 3 bases, J lost 0 bases, and 6 bases lay in between. This CDR3 is 14 amino acids long. The germline V gene encodes CDR1 SGHTA and CDR2 FQGNSA.

The chain carries TRBV27 and TRBJ2-1; 16 bases are shared with TRBD2. With 2 bases clipped from V and 3 bases from J, the junction kept 10 bases outside the gene matches. Per germline, CDR1 MNHEY and CDR2 SMNVEV (reference sequence). The length of the CDR3 is 20 residues. The DNA for the CDR3 is TGTGCCAGCAGTTTAAGGATTCCGGGACTAGCGGGGGGGAACTACAATGAGCAGTTCTTC. Translating it yields CASSLRIPGLAGGNYNEQFF.

A word on this clonotype: This may come from a read error, since a much larger clone is one base off. This sequence joins TRBV12-3 or TRBV12-4 and TRBJ1-1; 8 nucleotides align to TRBD1. The CDR3 sequence is 13 residues long. The CDR3 region has the DNA TGTACCAGCCAGCAGGGGGCGAGGACTGAAGCTTTCTTT. Its protein product is CTSQQGARTEAFF.

This chain links TRBV19 with TRBJ1-1; a possible D gene is TRBD1 (5 bases). CDR3 size: 15 residues. V lost 8 bases, J lost 5 bases, and 21 bases lay in between. The germline V gene has CDR1 LNHDA and CDR2 SQIVND (reference sequence). CDR3 in DNA: TGTGCCAGTGGATCAGTCGGGGCCGGGGAGACTGAAGCTTTCTTT. This translates into CASGSVGAGETEAFF.

At least ten counts were recorded for this clonotype. The chain uses TRBV5-1 and TRBJ2-3; 10 bases fit TRBD1. Trimming removed 0 bases from V and 2 bases from J; junction bases left unmatched: 3. Germline V gene sequence: CDR1 SGHRS, CDR2 YFSETQ. The CDR3 sequence is 16 residues long. Here the CDR3 reads CASSLVGTGATDTQYF. CDR3 nucleotide sequence: TGCGCCAGCAGCTTGGTCGGGACAGGGGCCACAGATACGCAGTATTTT. Combining the CDR3 with reference TRBV5-1 and TRBJ2-3 gives the whole variable domain KAGVTQTPRYLIKTRGQQVTLSCSPISGHRSVSWYQQTPGQGLQFLFEYFSETQRNKGNFPGRFSGRQFSNSRSEMNVSTLELGDSALYLCASSLVGTGATDTQYFGPGTRLTVL.

This clonotype showed up many times. This rearrangement joins TRBV7-2 to TRBJ1-6, with D maybe TRBD1 (5 bases). The V and J ends lost 7 bases and 8 bases respectively, with 24 bases between them. In germline, CDR1 is SGHTA, CDR2 FQGNSA. The CDR3 runs to 17 residues. In DNA form, the CDR3 reads TGTGCCAGCACCCGGCGGCGTGTAGGGCAGGGAGATTCACCCCTCCACTTT. It codes for CASTRRRVGQGDSPLHF.

The rearrangement links TRBV3-1 to TRBJ1-1, with TRBD1 as a possible D gene (5 bases). Germline V gene lookup returns CDR1 LGHDT and CDR2 YNNKEL (reference sequence). The CDR3 is 14 residues long. Trimming pared 0 bases from V and 4 bases from J, leaving 9 bases between. CDR3 bases: TGTGCCAGCAGCCAAGACGAGGGGTTCACTGAAGCTTTCTTT. It codes for CASSQDEGFTEAFF.

This clonotype showed up many times. The chain couples TRBV10-3 to TRBJ2-7, with 12 bases lining up with TRBD2. CDR3 length equals 17 residues. Losses at the gene ends were 0 bases for V and 7 bases for J; bases not matched to a gene: 10. Germline V gene sequence: CDR1 ENHRY, CDR2 SYGVKD. The CDR3 loop reads CAISESGASGGAWEQYF. The DNA for the CDR3 is TGTGCCATCAGTGAGTCAGGAGCTAGCGGGGGGGCCTGGGAGCAGTACTTC.